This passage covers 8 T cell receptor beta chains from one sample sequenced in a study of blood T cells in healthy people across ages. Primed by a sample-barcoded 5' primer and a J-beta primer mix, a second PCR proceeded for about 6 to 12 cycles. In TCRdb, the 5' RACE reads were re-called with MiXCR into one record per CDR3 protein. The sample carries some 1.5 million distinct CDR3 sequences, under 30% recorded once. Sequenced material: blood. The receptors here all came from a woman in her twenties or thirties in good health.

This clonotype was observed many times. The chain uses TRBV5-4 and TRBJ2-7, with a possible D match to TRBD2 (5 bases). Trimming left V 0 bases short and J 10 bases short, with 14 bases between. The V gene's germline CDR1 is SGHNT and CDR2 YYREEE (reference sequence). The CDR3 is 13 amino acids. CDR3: CASSLELSVRQYF. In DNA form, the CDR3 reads TGTGCCAGCAGCTTGGAGCTTAGCGTGAGACAGTACTTC.

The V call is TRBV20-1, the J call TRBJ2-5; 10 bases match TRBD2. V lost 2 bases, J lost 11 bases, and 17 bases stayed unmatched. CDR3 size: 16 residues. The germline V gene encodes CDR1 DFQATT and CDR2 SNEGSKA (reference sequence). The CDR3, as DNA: TGCAGTGCTAGAAGCCTAGCGGGAGTAGGGTTCAATGAGCAGTACTTC. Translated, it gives CSARSLAGVGFNEQYF.

The CDR3 sequence: CAAGLGEKYEQYF. CDR3 bases: TGTGCCGCGGGATTAGGGGAGAAGTACGAGCAGTACTTC. The chain combines TRBV27 with TRBJ2-1; D may be TRBD2 (6 bases). The J call is doubtful: the DNA matches TRBJ2-7 better. The CDR3 has 13 amino acids. Germline V gives CDR1 MNHEY, CDR2 SMNVEV (reference sequence).

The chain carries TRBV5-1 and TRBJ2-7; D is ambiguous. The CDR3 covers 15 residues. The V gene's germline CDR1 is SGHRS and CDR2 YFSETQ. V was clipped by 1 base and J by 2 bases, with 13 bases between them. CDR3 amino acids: CASSLSAGETYEQYF. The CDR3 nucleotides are TGCGCCAGCAGCTTGTCTGCAGGCGAAACCTACGAGCAGTACTTC.

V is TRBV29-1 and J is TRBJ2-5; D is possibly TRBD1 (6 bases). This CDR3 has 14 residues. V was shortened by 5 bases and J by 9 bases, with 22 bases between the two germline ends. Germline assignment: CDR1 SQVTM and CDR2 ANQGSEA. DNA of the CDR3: TGCAGCGTTTCACCGTCTGCAGGGGTCGAGGCCCAGTACTTC. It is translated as CSVSPSAGVEAQYF. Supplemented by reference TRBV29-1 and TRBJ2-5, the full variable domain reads SAVISQKPSRDICQRGTSLTIQCQVDSQVTMMFWYRQQPGQSLTLIATANQGSEATYESGFVIDKFPISRPNLTFSTLTVSNMSPEDSSIYLCSVSPSAGVEAQYFGPGTRLLVL.

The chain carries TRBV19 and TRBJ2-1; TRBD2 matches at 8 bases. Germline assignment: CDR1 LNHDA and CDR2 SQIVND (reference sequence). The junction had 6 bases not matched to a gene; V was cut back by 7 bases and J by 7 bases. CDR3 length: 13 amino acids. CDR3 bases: TGTGCCAGTAAACGGGAGGGCCTGAATGAGCAGTTCTTC. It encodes CASKREGLNEQFF.

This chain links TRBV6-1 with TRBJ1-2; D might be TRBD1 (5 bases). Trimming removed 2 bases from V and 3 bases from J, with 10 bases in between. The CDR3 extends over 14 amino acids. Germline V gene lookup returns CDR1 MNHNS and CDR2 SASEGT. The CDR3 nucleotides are TGTGCCAGCAGTGAATATATGGGGGACTATGGCTACACCTTC. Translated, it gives CASSEYMGDYGYTF.

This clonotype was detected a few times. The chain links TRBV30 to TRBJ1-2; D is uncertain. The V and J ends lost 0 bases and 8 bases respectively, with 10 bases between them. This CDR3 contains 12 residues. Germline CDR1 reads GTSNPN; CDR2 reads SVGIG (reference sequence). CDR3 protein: CAWSVRVDGYTF. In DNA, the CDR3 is TGTGCCTGGAGTGTACGGGTGGACGGCTACACCTTC.